A single sample is the source of the 3 T cell receptor beta chains below, sequenced in a study of T cell responses to AZD1222 COVID-19 vaccine. Repertoires were generated with immunoSEQ multiplex PCR, while TCRdb's copy carries only in-frame clones and drops some. The sample records over 25,000 clones, 78% being singletons. The sample consisted of peripheral blood, taken on day 0 of AZD1222 vaccination. These TCRs come from an adult in good health.

The chain recombines TRBV4-3 with TRBJ2-3; 16 bases line up with TRBD2. This CDR3 has 17 residues. The germline V gene encodes CDR1 LGHNA and CDR2 YSLEER. Trimming at V came to 4 bases and at J to 1 base, leaving 2 bases not matched to a gene. CDR3 in amino acids: CASSRGTSGRGTDTQYF. In DNA form, the CDR3 reads TGCGCCAGCAGCCGTGGGACTAGCGGGAGGGGCACAGATACGCAGTATTTT.

The J gene is TRBJ1-2, the V gene TRBV13, with D perhaps TRBD1 (5 bases). Germline V gene sequence: CDR1 PRHDT, CDR2 FYEKMQ (reference sequence). Trimming took 2 bases from V and 5 from J, leaving 18 bases between them. The CDR3 length is 16 residues. In DNA, the CDR3 is TGTGCCAGCAGCTTACGGGTTTGGCAGGGCGATTATGGCTACACCTTC. Protein sequence: CASSLRVWQGDYGYTF.

The chain is built from TRBV5-8 and TRBJ1-4, with D unresolved. Germline V gene sequence: CDR1 SGHTS, CDR2 YDEGEE. This CDR3 has 13 amino acids. Trimming pared 0 bases from V and 7 bases from J, leaving 7 bases between. Written as DNA, the CDR3 is TGTGCCAGCAGCTTGGGGGCTGGTGAAAAACTGTTTTTT. This sequence encodes CASSLGAGEKLFF. The whole variable domain, remainder taken from reference TRBV5-8 and TRBJ1-4, is EAGVTQSPTHLIKTRGQQATLRCSPISGHTSVYWYQQALGLGLQFLLWYDEGEERNRGNFPPRFSGRQFPNYSSELNVNALELEDSALYLCASSLGAGEKLFFGSGTQLSVL.